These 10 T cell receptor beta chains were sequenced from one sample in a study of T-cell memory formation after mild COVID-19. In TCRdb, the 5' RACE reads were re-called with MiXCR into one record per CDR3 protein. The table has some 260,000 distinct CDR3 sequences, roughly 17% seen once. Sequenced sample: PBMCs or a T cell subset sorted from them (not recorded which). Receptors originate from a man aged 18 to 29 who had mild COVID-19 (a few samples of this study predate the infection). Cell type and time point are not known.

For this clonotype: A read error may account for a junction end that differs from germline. CDR3 sequence reads: CASSLGSF. CDR3 nucleotide sequence: TGTGCCAGCAGCTTAGGTTCCTTC. This chain joins TRBV7-9 and TRBJ2-1; D gene unclear. The germline gives CDR1 SEHNR, CDR2 FQNEAQ (reference sequence). CDR3 size: 8 residues.

In DNA form, the CDR3 reads TGTGCCAGCAGCCAAGATTCGATCAGGGGGGTTCATGGCTACACCTTC. It encodes CASSQDSIRGVHGYTF. The rearrangement links TRBV14 to TRBJ1-2; 7 positions match TRBD1. The V and J ends lost 0 bases and 6 bases, in that order; junction bases with no gene match: 10. This CDR3 has 16 residues. Germline values: CDR1 SGHDN, CDR2 FVKESK.

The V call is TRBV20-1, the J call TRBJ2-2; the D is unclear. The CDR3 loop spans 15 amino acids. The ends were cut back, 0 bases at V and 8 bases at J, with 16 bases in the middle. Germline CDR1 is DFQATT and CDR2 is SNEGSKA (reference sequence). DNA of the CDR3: TGCAGTGCTAGAGAGAACGTGTGGATGGATGGGGAGCTGTTTTTT. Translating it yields CSARENVWMDGELFF.

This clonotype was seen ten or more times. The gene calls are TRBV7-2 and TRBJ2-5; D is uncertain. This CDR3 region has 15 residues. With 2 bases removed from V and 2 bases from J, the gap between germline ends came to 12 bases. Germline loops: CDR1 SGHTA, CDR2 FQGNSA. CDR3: CASSLISDQQETQYF. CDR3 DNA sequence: TGTGCCAGCAGCTTAATCTCAGACCAACAAGAGACCCAGTACTTC.

For the CDR3, the DNA is TGTGCCAGCAGTTTATGGGGGGCTGGCACTGAAGCTTTCTTT. This gives the protein CASSLWGAGTEAFF. This chain joins TRBV27 and TRBJ1-1, with D possibly TRBD1 on 6 matching bases. The V end was cut by 1 base, the J end by 4 bases, with 10 bases between. Germline CDR1 and CDR2: MNHEY and SMNVEV (reference sequence). This CDR3 contains 14 residues.

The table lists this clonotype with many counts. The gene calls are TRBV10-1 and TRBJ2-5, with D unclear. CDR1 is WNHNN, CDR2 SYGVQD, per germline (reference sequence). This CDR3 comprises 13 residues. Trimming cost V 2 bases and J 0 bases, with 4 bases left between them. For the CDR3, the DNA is TGCGCCAGCAGTGAGGGACACCAAGAGACCCAGTACTTC. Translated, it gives CASSEGHQETQYF.

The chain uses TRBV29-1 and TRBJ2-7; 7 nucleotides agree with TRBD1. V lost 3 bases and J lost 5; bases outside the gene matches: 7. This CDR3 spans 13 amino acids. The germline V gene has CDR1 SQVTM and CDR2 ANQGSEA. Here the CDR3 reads CSVDKGGGHEQYF. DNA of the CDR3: TGCAGCGTTGATAAAGGGGGCGGCCACGAGCAGTACTTC.

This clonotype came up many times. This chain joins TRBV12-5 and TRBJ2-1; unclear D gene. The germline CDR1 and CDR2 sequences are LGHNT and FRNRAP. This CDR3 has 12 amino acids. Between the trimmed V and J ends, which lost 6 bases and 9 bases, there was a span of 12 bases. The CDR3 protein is CASGSATTEQFF. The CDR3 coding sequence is TGTGCTAGTGGCTCGGCCACTACTGAGCAGTTCTTC.

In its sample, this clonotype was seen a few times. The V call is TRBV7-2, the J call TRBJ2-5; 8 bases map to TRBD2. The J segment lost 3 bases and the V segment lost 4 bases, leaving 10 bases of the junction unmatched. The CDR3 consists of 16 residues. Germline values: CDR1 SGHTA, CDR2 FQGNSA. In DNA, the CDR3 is TGTGCCAGCAGCTCCCAACCGGGGGGGGGAAAAGAGACCCAGTACTTC. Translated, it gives CASSSQPGGGKETQYF.

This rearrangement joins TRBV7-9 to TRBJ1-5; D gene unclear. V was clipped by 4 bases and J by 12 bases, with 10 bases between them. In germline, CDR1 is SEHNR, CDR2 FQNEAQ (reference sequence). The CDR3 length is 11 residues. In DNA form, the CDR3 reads TGTGCCAGCAGCTCCGAGGGCCGCCAGCATTTT. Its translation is CASSSEGRQHF.